A selection of T cell receptor beta chains follows, all from one sample in a study of early T cells in non-severe SARS-CoV-2 infection. Using its own MiXCR run on the 5' RACE reads, TCRdb lists one record per CDR3 protein. The data show about 60,000 distinct CDR3 sequences, around 5.6% seen once. Specimen: whole blood. Receptor source: an adult who was a healthcare worker with PCR-confirmed SARS-CoV-2 infection or an uninfected control (not recorded which). CDR3s include the opening cysteine and the closing phenylalanine or tryptophan. D genes are given only for firm matches. Only some rows state a clone size, as once, few, many or a class for expanded clones.

cdr3_aa	cdr3_nt	j_call	clone_size	d_call	cdr3_length	v_call
CASSYSILGNGYTF	TGTGCCAGCAGTTACTCGATACTGGGGAATGGCTACACCTTC	TRBJ1-2	many	NA	14	TRBV6-2/TRBV6-3
CASSVDQVAKNIQYF	TGTGCCAGCAGCGTAGATCAGGTAGCCAAAAACATTCAGTACTTC	TRBJ2-4	many	NA	15	TRBV9
CASTRTTIYEQYF	TGTGCCAGCACCCGGACAACTATCTACGAGCAGTACTTC	TRBJ2-7	many	NA	13	TRBV7-2
CASSYRARNEKLFF	TGCGCCAGCAGCTACCGGGCCCGAAATGAAAAACTGTTTTTT	TRBJ1-4	many	NA	14	TRBV5-1
CASSYRAGSDTQYF	TGTGCCAGCAGTTACCGGGCCGGGTCAGATACGCAGTATTTT	TRBJ2-3	NA	NA	14	TRBV6-5
CSARGDSPGAQYF	TGCAGTGCTAGAGGGGACAGCCCAGGAGCCCAGTACTTC	TRBJ2-5	few	TRBD1	13	TRBV20-1
CASSSHDKQGSGSPLHF	TGTGCCAGCAGCTCCCACGATAAACAGGGTTCTGGCTCACCCCTCCACTTT	TRBJ1-6	medium-sized	NA	17	TRBV7-9
CASSITRTAPYGYTF	TGTGCCAGTAGTATAACCCGGACAGCGCCCTATGGCTACACCTTC	TRBJ1-2	NA	NA	15	TRBV19
CASSWGVGNTEAFF	TGTGCCAGCAGCTGGGGTGTCGGGAACACTGAAGCTTTCTTT	TRBJ1-1	few	NA	14	TRBV7-9
CASSLTGGNTEAFF	TGTGCCAGCAGCTTAACAGGGGGAAACACTGAAGCTTTCTTT	TRBJ1-1	many	NA	14	TRBV7-3
CSARARTPVIDTEAFF	TGCAGTGCTAGAGCACGGACCCCCGTAATCGACACTGAAGCTTTCTTT	TRBJ1-1	many	NA	16	TRBV20-1
CSARLPLSSYEQYF	TGCAGTGCTAGGCTCCCGTTGAGCTCCTACGAGCAGTACTTC	TRBJ2-7	many	NA	14	TRBV20-1
CSARDRSASGSISTDTQYF	TGCAGTGCTAGAGATCGTAGCGCTAGCGGGAGTATCAGCACAGATACGCAGTATTTT	TRBJ2-3	many	TRBD2	19	TRBV20-1
CASSPSRDIYGYTF	TGTGCCAGCTCCCCGTCCCGGGACATTTATGGCTACACCTTC	TRBJ1-2	few	NA	14	TRBV18
CASSPVRTGGDGYTF	TGTGCCAGCAGCCCCGTCCGGACAGGAGGAGATGGCTACACCTTC	TRBJ1-2	many	TRBD1	15	TRBV11-2
CSVYRGGETQYF	TGCAGCGTGTACAGGGGGGGGGAGACCCAGTACTTC	TRBJ2-5	NA	NA	12	TRBV29-1
CSANSDRYEQYF	TGCAGTGCTAACTCAGACCGTTACGAGCAGTACTTC	TRBJ2-7	many	NA	12	TRBV20-1
CASSQLGGLAGVINEQFF	TGTGCCAGCAGCCAATTGGGGGGACTAGCGGGAGTGATCAATGAGCAGTTCTTC	TRBJ2-1	few	TRBD2	18	TRBV4-2
CARGGDNSPLHF	TGTGCTAGGGGGGGAGACAATTCACCCCTCCACTTT	TRBJ1-6	many	NA	12	TRBV30
CASASLSYEQYF	TGTGCCAGCGCTAGCCTTAGCTACGAGCAGTACTTC	TRBJ2-7	many	NA	12	TRBV2
CASSPTTGDQFF	TGTGCCAGCTCACCCACAACGGGGGATCAGTTCTTC	TRBJ2-1	many	NA	12	TRBV18
CASSLVGQGYGNYNEQFF	TGTGCCAGCAGCTTAGTTGGACAGGGCTATGGAAACTACAATGAGCAGTTCTTC	TRBJ2-1	few	TRBD1	18	TRBV7-2
CASSLRWDRAISGANVLTF	TGTGCCAGCAGTTTAAGGTGGGACAGGGCCATCTCTGGGGCCAACGTCCTGACTTTC	TRBJ2-6	medium-sized	TRBD1	19	TRBV27
CASSRFRDRGRDTQYF	TGTGCCAGCAGCCGATTTAGGGACAGGGGCAGAGATACGCAGTATTTT	TRBJ2-3	many	TRBD1	16	TRBV5-8
CASSLATGGELFF	TGTGCCAGCAGCTTAGCGACTGGCGGGGAGCTGTTTTTT	TRBJ2-2	once	NA	13	TRBV7-2
CASSINGGENTEAFF	TGCGCCAGCTCTATTAACGGGGGAGAGAACACTGAAGCTTTCTTT	TRBJ1-1	NA	NA	15	TRBV5-1
CASRPLPRDFYEQYF	TGTGCCAGCAGACCTCTTCCAAGGGACTTCTACGAGCAGTACTTC	TRBJ2-7	many	NA	15	TRBV6-5
CSVEGETSGNTDTQYF	TGCAGCGTTGAAGGGGAGACTAGCGGGAACACAGATACGCAGTATTTT	TRBJ2-3	many	TRBD2	16	TRBV29-1
CASRRLAGSYNEQFF	TGTGCCAGCAGGCGACTAGCCGGATCCTACAATGAGCAGTTCTTC	TRBJ2-1	NA	TRBD2	15	TRBV6-5